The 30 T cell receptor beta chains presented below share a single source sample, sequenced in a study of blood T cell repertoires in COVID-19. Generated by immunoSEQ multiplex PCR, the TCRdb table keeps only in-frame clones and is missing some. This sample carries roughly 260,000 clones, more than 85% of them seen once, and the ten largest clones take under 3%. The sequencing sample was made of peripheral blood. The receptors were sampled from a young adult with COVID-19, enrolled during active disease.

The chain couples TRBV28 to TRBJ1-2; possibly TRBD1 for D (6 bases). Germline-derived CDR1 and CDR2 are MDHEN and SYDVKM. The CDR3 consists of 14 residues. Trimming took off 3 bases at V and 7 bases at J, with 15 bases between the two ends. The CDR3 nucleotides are TGTGCCAGCAGTTTTGAAACGACAGGCATTGGCTACACCTTC. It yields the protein CASSFETTGIGYTF.

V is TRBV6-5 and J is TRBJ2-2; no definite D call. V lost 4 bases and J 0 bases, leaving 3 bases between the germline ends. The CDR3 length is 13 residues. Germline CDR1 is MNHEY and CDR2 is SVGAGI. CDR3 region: CASSSSNTGELFF. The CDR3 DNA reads TGTGCCAGCAGTTCATCGAACACCGGGGAGCTGTTTTTT.

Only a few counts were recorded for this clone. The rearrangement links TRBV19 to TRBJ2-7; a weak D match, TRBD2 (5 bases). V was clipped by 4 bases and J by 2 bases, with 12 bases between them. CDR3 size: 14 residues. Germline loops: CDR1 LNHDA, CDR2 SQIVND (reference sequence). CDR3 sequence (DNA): TGTGCCAGTAGTACTACGGGATCTACCTACGAGCAGTACTTC. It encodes CASSTTGSTYEQYF.

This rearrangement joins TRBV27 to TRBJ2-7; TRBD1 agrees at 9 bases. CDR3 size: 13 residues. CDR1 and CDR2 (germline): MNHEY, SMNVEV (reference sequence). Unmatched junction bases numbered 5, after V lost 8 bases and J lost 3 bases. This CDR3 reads CASRETGGYEQYF. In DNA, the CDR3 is TGTGCCAGCCGGGAGACAGGGGGCTACGAGCAGTACTTC.

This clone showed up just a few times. As DNA, the CDR3 is TGTGCCAGCAGTTACCGGGAGAGAGAGACCCAGTACTTC. Translation: CASSYRERETQYF. This chain joins TRBV6-2 or TRBV6-3 and TRBJ2-5, with D possibly being TRBD2 (6 bases). This CDR3 comprises 13 residues. Germline V gives CDR1 MNHEY, CDR2 SVGEGT. Trimming removed 2 bases from V and 4 bases from J, with 8 bases in between.

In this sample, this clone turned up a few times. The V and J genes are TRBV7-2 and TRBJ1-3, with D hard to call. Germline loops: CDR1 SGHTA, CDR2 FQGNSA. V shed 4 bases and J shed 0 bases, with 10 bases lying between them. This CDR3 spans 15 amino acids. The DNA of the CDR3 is TGTGCCAGCAGCTCCCAGCGCTTCTCTGGAAACACCATATATTTT. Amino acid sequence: CASSSQRFSGNTIYF.

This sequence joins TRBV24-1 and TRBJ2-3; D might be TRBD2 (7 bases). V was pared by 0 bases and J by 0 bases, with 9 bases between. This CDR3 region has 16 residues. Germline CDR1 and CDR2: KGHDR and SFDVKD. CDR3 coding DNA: TGTGCCACCAGTGATTTGGGGGGGGCCAGCACAGATACGCAGTATTTT. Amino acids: CATSDLGGASTDTQYF.

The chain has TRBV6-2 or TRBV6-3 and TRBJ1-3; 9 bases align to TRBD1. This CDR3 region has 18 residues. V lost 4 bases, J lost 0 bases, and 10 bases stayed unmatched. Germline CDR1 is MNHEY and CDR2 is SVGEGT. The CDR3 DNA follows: TGTGCCAGCAGTTTCTCGGACAGGGGAATATCCTCTGGAAACACCATATATTTT. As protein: CASSFSDRGISSGNTIYF.

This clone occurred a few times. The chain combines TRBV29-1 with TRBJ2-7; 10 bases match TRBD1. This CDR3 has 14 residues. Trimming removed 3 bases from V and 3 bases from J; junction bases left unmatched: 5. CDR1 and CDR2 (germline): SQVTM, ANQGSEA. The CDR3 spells CSVEGQGTGYEQYF. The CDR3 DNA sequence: TGCAGCGTTGAGGGACAGGGGACGGGCTACGAGCAGTACTTC.

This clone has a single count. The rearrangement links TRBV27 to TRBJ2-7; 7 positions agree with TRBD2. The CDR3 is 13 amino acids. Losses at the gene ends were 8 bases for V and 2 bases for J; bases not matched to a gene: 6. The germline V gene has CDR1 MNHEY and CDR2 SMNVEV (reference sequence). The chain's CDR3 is CASRAGQPYEQYF. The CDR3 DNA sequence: TGTGCCAGCCGAGCGGGGCAACCCTACGAGCAGTACTTC.

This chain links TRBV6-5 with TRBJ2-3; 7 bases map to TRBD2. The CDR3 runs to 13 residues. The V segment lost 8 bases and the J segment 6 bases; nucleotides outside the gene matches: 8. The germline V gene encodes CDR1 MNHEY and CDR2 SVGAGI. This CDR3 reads CASRGRLKDTQYF. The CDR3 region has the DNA TGTGCCAGCCGCGGGAGACTCAAGGATACGCAGTATTTT.

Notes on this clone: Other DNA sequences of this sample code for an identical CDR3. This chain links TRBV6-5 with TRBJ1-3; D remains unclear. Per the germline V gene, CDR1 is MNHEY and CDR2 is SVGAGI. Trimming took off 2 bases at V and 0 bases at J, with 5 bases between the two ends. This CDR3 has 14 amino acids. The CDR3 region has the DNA TGTGCCAGCAGTTACCGGGGCTCTGGAAACACCATATATTTT. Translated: CASSYRGSGNTIYF.

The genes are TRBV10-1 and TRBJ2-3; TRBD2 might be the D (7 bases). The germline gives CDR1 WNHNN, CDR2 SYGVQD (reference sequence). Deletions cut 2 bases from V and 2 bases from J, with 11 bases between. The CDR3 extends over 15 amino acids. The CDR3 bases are TGCGCCAGCAGTGAGCTGGCGGGGGCCACAGATACGCAGTATTTT. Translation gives CASSELAGATDTQYF.

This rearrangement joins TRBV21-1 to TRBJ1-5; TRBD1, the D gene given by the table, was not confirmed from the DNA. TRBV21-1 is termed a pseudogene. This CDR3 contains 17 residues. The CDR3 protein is CASSKRDRGRWNQPQHF. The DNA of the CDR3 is TGTGCCAGCAGCAAGAGGGACAGGGGGCGTTGGAATCAGCCCCAGCATTTT.

CDR3 protein: CASTPRGQGNQPQHF. CDR3 bases: TGTGCCAGCACTCCCCGCGGACAGGGCAATCAGCCCCAGCATTTT. The chain couples TRBV19 to TRBJ1-5, with 7 bases that match TRBD1. Germline V CDR1 and CDR2: LNHDA, SQIVND (reference sequence). This CDR3 comprises 15 residues. J was trimmed by 2 bases and V by 9 bases; bases with no gene match: 10.

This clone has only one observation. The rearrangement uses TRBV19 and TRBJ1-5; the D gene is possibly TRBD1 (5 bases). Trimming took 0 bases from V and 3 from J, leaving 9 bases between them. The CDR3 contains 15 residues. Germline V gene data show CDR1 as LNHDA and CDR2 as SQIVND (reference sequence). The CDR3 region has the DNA TGTGCCAGTAGTATAGATCAGGGTTTCAATCAGCCCCAGCATTTT. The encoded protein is CASSIDQGFNQPQHF.

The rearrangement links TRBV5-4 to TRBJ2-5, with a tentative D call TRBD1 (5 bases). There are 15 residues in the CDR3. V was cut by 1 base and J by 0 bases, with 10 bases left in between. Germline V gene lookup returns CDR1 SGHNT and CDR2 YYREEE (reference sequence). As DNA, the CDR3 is TGTGCCAGCAGCTTGACCCCAGGGAACCAAGAGACCCAGTACTTC. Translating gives CASSLTPGNQETQYF.

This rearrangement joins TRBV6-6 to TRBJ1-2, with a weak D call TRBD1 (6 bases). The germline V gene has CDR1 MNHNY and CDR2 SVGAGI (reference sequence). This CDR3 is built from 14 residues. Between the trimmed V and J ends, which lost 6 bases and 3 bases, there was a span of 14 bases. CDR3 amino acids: CASRSAGAHYGYTF. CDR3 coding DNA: TGTGCCAGCAGATCCGCAGGGGCCCACTATGGCTACACCTTC.

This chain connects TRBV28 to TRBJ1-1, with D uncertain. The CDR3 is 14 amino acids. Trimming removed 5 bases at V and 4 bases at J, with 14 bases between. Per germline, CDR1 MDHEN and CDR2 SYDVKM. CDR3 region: CASSPPPGTTEAFF. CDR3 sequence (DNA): TGTGCCAGCAGTCCACCCCCAGGAACCACTGAAGCTTTCTTT.

CDR3 protein: CASSLSQGGAETQYF. CDR3 in DNA: TGTGCCAGCAGCCTGTCTCAGGGCGGGGCGGAGACCCAGTACTTC. The chain combines TRBV11-2 with TRBJ2-5, with a possible D match to TRBD2 (6 bases). This CDR3 comprises 15 residues. Germline CDR1 reads SGHAT; CDR2 reads FQNNGV. V was trimmed by 5 bases and J by 5 bases, leaving 18 bases between them. Complete variable domain (other parts from reference TRBV11-2 and TRBJ2-5): EAGVAQSPRYKIIEKRQSVAFWCNPISGHATLYWYQQILGQGPKLLIQFQNNGVVDDSQLPKDRFSAERLKGVDSTLKIQPAKLEDSAVYLCASSLSQGGAETQYFGPGTRLLVL.

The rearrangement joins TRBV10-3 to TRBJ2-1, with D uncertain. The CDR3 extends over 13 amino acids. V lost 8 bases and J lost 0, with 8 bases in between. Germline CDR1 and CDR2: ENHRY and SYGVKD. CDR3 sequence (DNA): TGTGCCATCGCCGCTACCTCCTACAATGAGCAGTTCTTC. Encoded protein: CAIAATSYNEQFF.

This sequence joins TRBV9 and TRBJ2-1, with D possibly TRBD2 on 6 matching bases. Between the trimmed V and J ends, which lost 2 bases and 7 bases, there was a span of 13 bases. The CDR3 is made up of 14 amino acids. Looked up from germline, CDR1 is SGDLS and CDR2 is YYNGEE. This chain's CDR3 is CASSVGGGTNEQFF. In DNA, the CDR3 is TGTGCCAGCAGCGTGGGGGGAGGTACGAATGAGCAGTTCTTC.

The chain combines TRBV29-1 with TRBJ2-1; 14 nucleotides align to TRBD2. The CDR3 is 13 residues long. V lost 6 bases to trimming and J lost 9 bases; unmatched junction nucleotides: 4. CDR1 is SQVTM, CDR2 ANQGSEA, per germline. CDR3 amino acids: CSVRGLAGGEQFF. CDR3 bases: TGCAGCGTGCGAGGACTAGCGGGAGGTGAGCAGTTCTTC.

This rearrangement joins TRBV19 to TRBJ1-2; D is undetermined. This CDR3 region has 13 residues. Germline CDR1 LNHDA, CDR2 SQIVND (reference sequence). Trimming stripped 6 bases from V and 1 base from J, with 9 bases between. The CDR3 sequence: CASSTGDNYGYTF. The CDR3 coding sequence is TGTGCCAGTAGCACCGGTGATAACTATGGCTACACCTTC. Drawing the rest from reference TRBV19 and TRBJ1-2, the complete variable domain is DGGITQSPKYLFRKEGQNVTLSCEQNLNHDAMYWYRQDPGQGLRLIYYSQIVNDFQKGDIAEGYSVSREKKESFPLTVTSAQKNPTAFYLCASSTGDNYGYTFGSGTRLTVV.

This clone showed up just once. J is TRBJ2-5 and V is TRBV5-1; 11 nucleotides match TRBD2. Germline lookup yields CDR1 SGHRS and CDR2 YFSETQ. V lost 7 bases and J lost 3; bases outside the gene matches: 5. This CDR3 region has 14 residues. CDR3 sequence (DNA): TGCGCCAGCCGACTGACTAGCGGGAAAGAGACCCAGTACTTC. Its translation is CASRLTSGKETQYF.

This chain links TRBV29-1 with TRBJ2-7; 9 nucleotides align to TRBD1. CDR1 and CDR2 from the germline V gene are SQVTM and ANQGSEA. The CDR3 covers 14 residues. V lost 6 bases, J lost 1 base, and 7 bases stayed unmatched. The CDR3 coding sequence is TGCAGCGTCGTTACCGGGACAGGGTCCTACGAGCAGTACTTC. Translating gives CSVVTGTGSYEQYF.

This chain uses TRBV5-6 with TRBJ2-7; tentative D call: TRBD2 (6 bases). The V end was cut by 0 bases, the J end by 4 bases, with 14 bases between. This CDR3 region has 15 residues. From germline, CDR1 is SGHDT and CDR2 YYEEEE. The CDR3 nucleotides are TGTGCCAGCAGCTTGGTGGTGGGAGGAGGGTACGAGCAGTACTTC. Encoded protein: CASSLVVGGGYEQYF.

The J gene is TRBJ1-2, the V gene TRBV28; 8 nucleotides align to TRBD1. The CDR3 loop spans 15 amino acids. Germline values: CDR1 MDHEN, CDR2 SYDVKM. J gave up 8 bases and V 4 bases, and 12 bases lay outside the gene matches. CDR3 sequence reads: CASSSPRQGRDGYTF. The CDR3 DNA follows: TGTGCCAGCAGTTCCCCCAGACAGGGGAGGGACGGCTACACCTTC.

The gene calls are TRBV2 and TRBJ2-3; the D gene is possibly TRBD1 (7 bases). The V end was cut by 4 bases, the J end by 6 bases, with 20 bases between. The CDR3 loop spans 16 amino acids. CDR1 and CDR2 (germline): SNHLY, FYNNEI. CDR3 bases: TGTGCCAGCAGTGTCCGGGACAGCGGGTTGTGGGATACGCAGTATTTT. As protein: CASSVRDSGLWDTQYF.

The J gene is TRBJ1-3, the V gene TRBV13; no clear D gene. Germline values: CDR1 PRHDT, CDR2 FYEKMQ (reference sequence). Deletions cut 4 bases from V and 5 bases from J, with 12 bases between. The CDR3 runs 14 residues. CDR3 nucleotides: TGTGCCAGCAGCTCCCCATTTGAGAGAAACACCATATATTTT. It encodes CASSSPFERNTIYF.